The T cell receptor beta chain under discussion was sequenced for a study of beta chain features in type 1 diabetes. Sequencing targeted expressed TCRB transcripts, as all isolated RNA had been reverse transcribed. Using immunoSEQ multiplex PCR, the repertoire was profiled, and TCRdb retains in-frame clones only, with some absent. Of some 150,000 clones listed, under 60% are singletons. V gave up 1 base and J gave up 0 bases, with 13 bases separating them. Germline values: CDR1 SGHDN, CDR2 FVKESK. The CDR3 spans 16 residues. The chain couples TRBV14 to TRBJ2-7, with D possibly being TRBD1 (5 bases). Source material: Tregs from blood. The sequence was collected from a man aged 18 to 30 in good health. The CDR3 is CASSQGAAGHSYEQYF. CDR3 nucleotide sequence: TGTGCCAGCAGCCAAGGGGCGGCAGGGCACTCCTACGAGCAGTACTTC. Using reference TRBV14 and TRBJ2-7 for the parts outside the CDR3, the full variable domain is EAGVTQFPSHSVIEKGQTVTLRCDPISGHDNLYWYRRVMGKEIKFLLHFVKESKQDESGMPNNRFLAERTGGTYSTLKVQPAELEDSGVYFCASSQGAAGHSYEQYFGPGTRLTVT.